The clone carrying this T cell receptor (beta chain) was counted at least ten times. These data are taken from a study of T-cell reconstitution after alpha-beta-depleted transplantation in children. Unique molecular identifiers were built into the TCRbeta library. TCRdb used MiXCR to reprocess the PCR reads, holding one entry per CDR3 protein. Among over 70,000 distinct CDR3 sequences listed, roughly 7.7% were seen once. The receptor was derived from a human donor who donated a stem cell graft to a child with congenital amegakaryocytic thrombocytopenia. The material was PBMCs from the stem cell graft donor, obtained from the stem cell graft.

The CDR3 is CASSPLASVSTDTQYF. In nucleotides, the CDR3 is TGTGCCAGCAGCCCGCTAGCGTCGGTGAGCACAGATACGCAGTATTTT. This rearrangement joins TRBV3-1 to TRBJ2-3; the D gene is possibly TRBD2 (6 bases). Per the germline V gene, CDR1 is LGHDT and CDR2 is YNNKEL (reference sequence). This CDR3 spans 16 amino acids. Trimming took off 4 bases at V and 0 bases at J, with 14 bases between the two ends.